The 17 T cell receptor beta chains reported below all come from one sample, sequenced in a study of blood T cell repertoires in COVID-19. Sequenced by immunoSEQ multiplex PCR; TCRdb stores in-frame clones only, minus some. The sample lists over 150,000 clones, 65% to 85% occurring once. The sequencing sample was made of peripheral blood. The receptors come from a man in his 70s with active or convalescent COVID-19.

The CDR3 DNA sequence: TGTGCCAGCAGCCCCTCCCGTGGGACAGGGGAGGATGGAAACACCATATATTTT. It codes for CASSPSRGTGEDGNTIYF. The gene calls are TRBV9 and TRBJ1-3; 10 bases align to TRBD1. The CDR3 runs to 18 residues. Germline V CDR1 and CDR2: SGDLS, YYNGEE. The junction had 13 bases not matched to a gene; V was cut back by 4 bases and J by 3 bases.

The chain has TRBV11-2 and TRBJ1-2; D may be TRBD1 (5 bases). The ends were cut back, 3 bases at V and 6 bases at J, with 23 bases in the middle. The CDR3 totals 17 residues. Germline values: CDR1 SGHAT, CDR2 FQNNGV. CDR3 amino acids: CASSFPRIGQGLHGYTF. Written as DNA, the CDR3 is TGTGCCAGCAGCTTCCCCCGTATTGGGCAGGGCTTGCATGGCTACACCTTC.

The rearrangement joins TRBV5-5 to TRBJ1-5; maybe TRBD1 (6 bases). From germline, CDR1 is SGHKS and CDR2 YYEKEE (reference sequence). The CDR3 has 14 residues. Deletions cut 2 bases from V and 10 bases from J, with 16 bases between. The CDR3, as DNA: TGTGCCAGCAGCTTTGGGGGCGGCGGCAGCCCCCAGCATTTT. Protein product: CASSFGGGGSPQHF.

The CDR3 DNA sequence: TGTGCCAGCAGCGTTACTAGCGGGGGGGCGGACACCGGGGAGCTGTTTTTT. The encoded protein is CASSVTSGGADTGELFF. V usage is TRBV9 and J usage is TRBJ2-2; 13 nucleotides agree with TRBD2. The CDR3 covers 17 residues. Germline V lookup: CDR1 SGDLS, CDR2 YYNGEE. Germline trimming cut 2 bases from V and 3 bases from J; bases unmatched to any gene: 4.

This chain links TRBV18 with TRBJ2-3; maybe TRBD1 (6 bases). Trimming cost V 3 bases and J 1 base, with 14 bases left between them. CDR1 and CDR2 (germline): KGHSH, LQKENI. CDR3 length equals 16 residues. CDR3 protein: CASSPFGAGGTDTQYF. CDR3 coding DNA: TGTGCCAGCTCACCGTTTGGGGCAGGGGGCACAGATACGCAGTATTTT.

CDR3 residues: CASSYQGSNYGYTF. The CDR3 bases are TGTGCCAGCAGTTACCAGGGATCTAACTATGGCTACACCTTC. This chain connects TRBV28 to TRBJ1-2; D might be TRBD1 (5 bases). The V end was cut by 4 bases, the J end by 0 bases, with 9 bases between. Per the germline V gene, CDR1 is MDHEN and CDR2 is SYDVKM. The CDR3 covers 14 residues.

The V call is TRBV7-2, the J call TRBJ1-5; TRBD1 might be the D (6 bases). This CDR3 region has 14 residues. The germline V gene has CDR1 SGHTA and CDR2 FQGNSA. V lost 4 bases and J lost 7, with 14 bases in between. CDR3 bases: TGTGCCAGCAGCTATGGGGGGGGCTGGCAGCCCCAGCATTTT. The encoded protein is CASSYGGGWQPQHF. Using reference TRBV7-2 and TRBJ1-5 for the parts outside the CDR3, the full variable domain is GAGVSQSPSNKVTEKGKDVELRCDPISGHTALYWYRQSLGQGLEFLIYFQGNSAPDKSGLPSDRFSAERTGGSVSTLTIQRTQQEDSAVYLCASSYGGGWQPQHFGDGTRLSIL.

V and J are TRBV6-2 or TRBV6-3 and TRBJ1-3; perhaps TRBD1 as D (6 bases). Germline-derived CDR1 and CDR2 are MNHEY and SVGEGT. Between the trimmed V and J ends, which lost 6 bases and 0 bases, there was a span of 15 bases. This CDR3 has 16 amino acids. Here the CDR3 DNA reads TGTGCCAGCAGCCCTAGGACAGACCGCTCTGGAAACACCATATATTTT. The encoded protein is CASSPRTDRSGNTIYF.

The chain carries TRBV6-5 and TRBJ1-5; the match to TRBD1 covers 8 bases. J lost 0 bases, V lost 6 bases, and 1 base had no gene match. The CDR3 is 14 residues long. Germline CDR1 MNHEY, CDR2 SVGAGI. The CDR3 region has the DNA TGTGCCAGCAGGACAGGGGTTAGCAATCAGCCCCAGCATTTT. Its protein product is CASRTGVSNQPQHF.

This chain uses TRBV5-4 with TRBJ2-7; 7 bases fit TRBD1. In germline, CDR1 is SGHNT, CDR2 YYREEE (reference sequence). J lost 0 bases, V lost 0 bases, and 3 bases had no gene match. This CDR3 contains 15 residues. CDR3 loop: CASSLGGQSSYEQYF. The CDR3 DNA reads TGTGCCAGCAGCTTGGGGGGACAGTCCTCCTACGAGCAGTACTTC.

The chain uses TRBV5-4 and TRBJ2-5; 12 positions match TRBD2. The CDR3 length is 15 residues. Looked up from germline, CDR1 is SGHNT and CDR2 is YYREEE (reference sequence). Trimming took 3 bases from V and 5 from J; bases not matched to a gene: 5. The DNA for the CDR3 is TGTGCCAGCAGCTCCCGGACTAGCGGGGTTGAGACCCAGTACTTC. It specifies CASSSRTSGVETQYF.

The chain employs TRBV5-1 and TRBJ2-2, with TRBD2 identical over 8 bases. The V gene end was trimmed by 0 bases and the J gene end by 3 bases; junction bases not matched to a gene: 4. The CDR3 runs to 16 residues. CDR1 and CDR2 (germline): SGHRS, YFSETQ. The CDR3 DNA reads TGCGCCAGCAGCTTGGCCGGGGGGGCAGACACCGGGGAGCTGTTTTTT. Translating it yields CASSLAGGADTGELFF.

The genes are TRBV2 and TRBJ1-3, with D possibly being TRBD1 (6 bases). Trimming took off 7 bases at V and 4 bases at J, with 11 bases between the two ends. The CDR3 contains 13 residues. Germline V lookup: CDR1 SNHLY, CDR2 FYNNEI. The CDR3 loop reads CASNPGAGNTIYF. Here the CDR3 DNA reads TGTGCCAGCAACCCAGGGGCAGGAAACACCATATATTTT.

The V call is TRBV19, the J call TRBJ1-2; tentatively, D is TRBD1 (5 bases). The V gene's germline CDR1 is LNHDA and CDR2 SQIVND (reference sequence). CDR3 length equals 14 residues. Trimming took 3 bases from V and 4 from J, leaving 12 bases between them. The CDR3 spells CASSMIQGFYGYTF. The CDR3, as DNA: TGTGCCAGTAGTATGATTCAGGGATTCTATGGCTACACCTTC.

The rearrangement links TRBV4-3 to TRBJ2-1, with 7 bases lining up with TRBD1. Germline CDR1 reads LGHNA; CDR2 reads YSLEER. The CDR3 covers 18 residues. J gave up 8 bases and V 0 bases, and 16 bases lay outside the gene matches. The CDR3 DNA sequence: TGCGCCAGCAGCCAAGATCTCCTGACAGGGATGGCATCCTATGAGCAGTTCTTC. Protein: CASSQDLLTGMASYEQFF.

Details on this clone: Other DNA sequences of this sample code for an identical CDR3. This chain uses TRBV29-1 with TRBJ1-1; TRBD1 agrees at 7 bases. Trimming at V came to 6 bases and at J to 1 base, leaving 8 bases not matched to a gene. Germline-derived CDR1 and CDR2 are SQVTM and ANQGSEA. This CDR3 comprises 14 residues. The CDR3 coding sequence is TGCAGCGTGGGCGAGACAGGGCCGAACACTGAAGCTTTCTTT. This sequence encodes CSVGETGPNTEAFF.

This chain connects TRBV6-5 to TRBJ2-5; 8 bases line up with TRBD1. From germline, CDR1 is MNHEY and CDR2 SVGAGI. The CDR3 runs 13 residues. Trimming took 5 bases from V and 4 from J; bases not matched to a gene: 3. CDR3 nucleotide sequence: TGTGCCAGCAGTCGTGACAGGGGAGAGACCCAGTACTTC. Its translation: CASSRDRGETQYF.